These T cell receptor beta chains were read from a single sample in a study of T cells in Graves' hyperthyroidism and ophthalmopathy. TCRdb reprocessed the multiplex PCR reads with MiXCR, giving one entry per CDR3 protein. The table has about 500,000 distinct CDR3 sequences, about 16% seen once. Source material: blood. These receptor sequences come from a woman aged 25 to 39 with Graves' ophthalmopathy. CDR3s include the opening cysteine and the closing phenylalanine or tryptophan. Each record gives: D gene, V gene, CDR3 length, clone size, J gene, CDR3 protein, CDR3 DNA. The D gene is left open where the match is weak. Clone size is shown for a subset of rows, as once, few, many or a class of expanded clone.

TRBD2	TRBV24-1	17	.	TRBJ2-1	CATSDFGLREGGDEQFF	TGTGCCACCAGTGATTTCGGGTTACGGGAGGGCGGGGATGAGCAGTTCTTC
.	TRBV2	12	many	TRBJ2-7	CASSPLIYEQYF	TGTGCCAGCAGTCCGCTTATCTACGAGCAGTACTTC
TRBD2	TRBV3-1	18	many	TRBJ2-1	CASSQDPRLASPASEQFF	TGTGCCAGCAGCCAAGATCCCAGACTAGCGTCCCCGGCTTCCGAGCAGTTCTTC
.	TRBV5-6	16	many	TRBJ2-2	CASSLAGGANTGELFF	TGTGCCAGCAGCTTGGCCGGGGGAGCGAACACCGGGGAGCTGTTTTTT
TRBD2	TRBV27	17	many	TRBJ2-1	CASSLLGLAGDTNEQFF	TGTGCCAGCAGTTTGCTCGGACTAGCGGGAGATACAAATGAGCAGTTCTTC
.	TRBV10-3	19	.	TRBJ1-4	CAISARAHEGGATNEKLFF	TGTGCCATCAGTGCGAGGGCCCACGAGGGAGGTGCAACTAATGAAAAACTGTTTTTT
.	TRBV2	13	.	TRBJ1-1	CASSEEAGVRAFF	TGTGCCAGCAGTGAAGAGGCAGGGGTGCGGGCTTTCTTT
TRBD1	TRBV5-1	16	.	TRBJ2-2	CASSLGLGQMAGELFF	TGCGCCAGCAGCTTGGGTTTGGGACAGATGGCCGGGGAGCTGTTTTTT
.	TRBV29-1	15	.	TRBJ2-2	CSGAGQAANTGELFF	TGCAGCGGCGCTGGGCAGGCCGCGAACACCGGGGAGCTGTTTTTT
TRBD1	TRBV28	14	.	TRBJ2-7	CASSLDRVDTRQYF	TGTGCCAGCAGTTTAGACAGGGTGGATACGAGACAGTACTTC
TRBD1	TRBV7-2	14	once	TRBJ1-1	CAGSLETWDSEAFF	TGTGCCGGCAGCTTAGAGACCTGGGACAGTGAAGCTTTCTTT
.	TRBV11-2	13	many	TRBJ2-4	CASSGGSKNIQCF	TGTGCCAGCAGTGGGGGGTCCAAAAACATTCAGTGCTTC
.	TRBV14	14	.	TRBJ2-5	CASSQYRQGETQYF	TGTGCCAGCAGCCAATATCGGCAGGGGGAGACCCAGTACTTC
.	TRBV4-3	14	.	TRBJ2-7	CASSPKRTAGEQYF	TGCGCCAGCAGCCCAAAGAGGACGGCGGGGGAGCAGTACTTC
.	TRBV20-1	14	many	TRBJ2-3	CSARDGAQADTQYF	TGCAGTGCTAGAGATGGGGCCCAGGCAGATACGCAGTATTTT
TRBD1	TRBV7-9	16	few	TRBJ2-7	CASSLVLGTGDHEQYF	TGTGCCAGCAGCTTAGTTCTTGGGACAGGGGACCACGAGCAGTACTTC
.	TRBV7-2	15	.	TRBJ1-1	CASSPGPAGNTEAFF	TGTGCCAGCAGCCCGGGTCCGGCGGGGAACACTGAAGCTTTCTTT
.	TRBV6-2/TRBV6-3	14	many	TRBJ1-2	CASSYSTQYYGYTF	TGTGCCAGCAGTTACTCGACGCAGTACTATGGCTACACCTTC
.	TRBV18	15	few	TRBJ1-1	CASSPKLAADTEAFF	TGTGCCAGCTCACCTAAGTTAGCTGCGGACACTGAAGCTTTCTTT
.	TRBV28	16	many	TRBJ1-2	CASSRPGATENYGYTF	TGTGCCAGCAGTCGCCCAGGAGCCACTGAAAACTATGGCTACACCTTC
.	TRBV7-8	14	.	TRBJ2-2	CASSSGAVTGELFF	TGTGCCAGCAGCTCGGGGGCAGTCACCGGGGAGCTGTTTTTT
.	TRBV29-1	13	many	TRBJ2-3	CSVGGTGTDTQYF	TGCAGCGTTGGGGGCACGGGCACAGATACGCAGTATTTT
TRBD2	TRBV28	18	.	TRBJ2-1	CASSPLFGLAGAHEEQFF	TGTGCCAGCAGTCCCCTCTTTGGACTAGCGGGAGCCCACGAAGAGCAGTTCTTC
TRBD1	TRBV7-2	14	many	TRBJ2-5	CASSQGTVQETQYF	TGTGCCAGCAGCCAGGGGACAGTCCAAGAGACCCAGTACTTC
TRBD2	TRBV7-2	18	many	TRBJ2-1	CASSPTRLAGGLYNEQFF	TGTGCCAGCAGCCCGACCCGACTAGCGGGAGGGCTCTACAATGAGCAGTTCTTC
.	TRBV3-1	14	many	TRBJ1-2	CASSPRSTAPGYTF	TGTGCCAGCAGCCCCAGATCGACGGCACCGGGCTACACCTTC
TRBD1	TRBV28	16	.	TRBJ2-7	CASSHILGQGSYEQYF	TGTGCCAGCAGCCACATTTTGGGACAGGGGTCCTACGAGCAGTACTTC
.	TRBV28	13	.	TRBJ2-7	CASTEQPAYEQYF	TGTGCCAGCACTGAGCAGCCTGCCTACGAGCAGTACTTC
.	TRBV18	14	many	TRBJ2-2	CASSPVERAGELFF	TGTGCCAGCTCACCCGTAGAAAGGGCCGGGGAGCTGTTTTTT
.	TRBV11-2	18	.	TRBJ2-6	CASSPQGLAFSGANVLTF	TGTGCCAGCAGCCCTCAGGGACTTGCCTTCTCTGGGGCCAACGTCCTGACTTTC
.	TRBV28	14	.	TRBJ1-6	CASSLWELNSPLHF	TGTGCCAGCAGTTTATGGGAACTTAATTCACCCCTCCACTTT
.	TRBV12-3/TRBV12-4	14	.	TRBJ1-3	CASRPDNNRYTIYF	TGTGCCAGCAGACCGGACAACAACCGGTACACCATATATTTT
TRBD2	TRBV12-3/TRBV12-4	15	many	TRBJ2-1	CASRIAGANYNEQFF	TGTGCCAGCAGGATAGCGGGAGCTAACTACAATGAGCAGTTCTTC
.	TRBV5-8	14	.	TRBJ2-2	CASSLAGAAGELFF	TGTGCCAGCAGCTTGGCCGGAGCGGCCGGGGAGCTGTTTTTT
.	TRBV28	13	few	TRBJ2-7	CASSFGIRNEQYF	TGTGCCAGCAGTTTTGGCATCCGCAACGAGCAGTACTTC
.	TRBV5-6	13	many	TRBJ1-2	CASSQPAVDGYTF	TGTGCCAGCAGCCAGCCGGCGGTGGATGGCTACACCTTC
TRBD1	TRBV7-8	13	many	TRBJ2-7	CASSQGQLYEQYF	TGTGCCAGCAGCCAGGGACAGCTCTACGAGCAGTACTTC
.	TRBV30	15	many	TRBJ1-2	CAWSAGVGYRYGYTF	TGTGCCTGGAGTGCTGGGGTAGGTTACCGCTATGGCTACACCTTC
TRBD1	TRBV20-1	14	many	TRBJ2-7	CSARVRTGSYEQYF	TGCAGTGCTAGAGTCAGGACAGGGTCCTACGAGCAGTACTTC
TRBD1	TRBV4-3	15	few	TRBJ1-4	CASSQGQGGREKLFF	TGCGCCAGCAGCCAAGGACAGGGGGGTCGGGAAAAACTGTTTTTT
.	TRBV4-1	15	.	TRBJ2-1	CASRPERSSYNEQFF	TGCGCCAGCAGACCCGAGAGGAGCTCCTACAATGAGCAGTTCTTC
TRBD1	TRBV6-1	15	.	TRBJ1-1	CASSSGTGKVAEAFF	TGTGCCAGCAGTTCCGGGACAGGGAAGGTAGCTGAAGCTTTCTTT
TRBD1	TRBV5-1	15	many	TRBJ1-1	CASSVSPGTVGEAFF	TGCGCCAGCAGCGTGAGCCCAGGGACAGTGGGTGAAGCTTTCTTT
TRBD1	TRBV5-1	14	few	TRBJ2-1	CASSLAGVRTGKFF	TGCGCCAGCAGCTTGGCCGGAGTCAGGACAGGGAAGTTCTTC
TRBD1	TRBV5-1	15	many	TRBJ2-1	CASWPGTGGVDEQFF	TGCGCCAGCTGGCCCGGGACAGGGGGAGTCGATGAGCAGTTCTTC